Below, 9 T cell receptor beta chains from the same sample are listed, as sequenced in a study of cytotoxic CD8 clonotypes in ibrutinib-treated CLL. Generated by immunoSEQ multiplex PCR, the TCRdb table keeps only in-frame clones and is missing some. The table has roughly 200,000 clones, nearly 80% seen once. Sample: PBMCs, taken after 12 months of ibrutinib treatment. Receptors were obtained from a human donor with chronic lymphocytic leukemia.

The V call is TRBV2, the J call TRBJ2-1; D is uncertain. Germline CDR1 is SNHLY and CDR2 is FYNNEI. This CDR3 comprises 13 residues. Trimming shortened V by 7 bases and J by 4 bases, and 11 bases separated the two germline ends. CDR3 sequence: CASTKAAYNEQFF. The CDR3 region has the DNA TGTGCCAGCACTAAGGCAGCTTACAATGAGCAGTTCTTC.

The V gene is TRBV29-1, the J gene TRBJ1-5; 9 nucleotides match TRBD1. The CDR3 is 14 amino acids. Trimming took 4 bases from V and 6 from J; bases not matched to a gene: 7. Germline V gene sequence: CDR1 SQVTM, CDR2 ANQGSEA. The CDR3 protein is CSVAGQGGGQPQHF. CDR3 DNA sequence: TGCAGCGTTGCGGGACAGGGTGGTGGTCAGCCCCAGCATTTT.

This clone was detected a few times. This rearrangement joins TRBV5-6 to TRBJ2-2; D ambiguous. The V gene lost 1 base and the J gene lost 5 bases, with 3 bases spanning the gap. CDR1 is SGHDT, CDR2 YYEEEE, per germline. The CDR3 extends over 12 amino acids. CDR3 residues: CASSLWTGELFF. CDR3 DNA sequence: TGTGCCAGCAGCTTGTGGACCGGGGAGCTGTTTTTT.

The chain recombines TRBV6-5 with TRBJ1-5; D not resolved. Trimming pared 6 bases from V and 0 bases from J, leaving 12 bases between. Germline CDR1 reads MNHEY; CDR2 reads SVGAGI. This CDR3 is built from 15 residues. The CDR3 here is CASRPRRTSNQPQHF. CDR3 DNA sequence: TGTGCCAGCAGGCCACGACGGACTAGCAATCAGCCCCAGCATTTT.

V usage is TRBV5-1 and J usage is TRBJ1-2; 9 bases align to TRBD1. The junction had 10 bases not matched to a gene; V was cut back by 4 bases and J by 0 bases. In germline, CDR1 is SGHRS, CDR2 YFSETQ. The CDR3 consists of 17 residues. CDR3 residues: CASSPEGQGRTNYGYTF. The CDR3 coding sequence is TGCGCCAGCAGCCCGGAAGGACAGGGGCGCACTAACTATGGCTACACCTTC. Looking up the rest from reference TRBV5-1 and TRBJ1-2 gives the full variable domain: KAGVTQTPRYLIKTRGQQVTLSCSPISGHRSVSWYQQTPGQGLQFLFEYFSETQRNKGNFPGRFSGRQFSNSRSEMNVSTLELGDSALYLCASSPEGQGRTNYGYTFGSGTRLTVV.

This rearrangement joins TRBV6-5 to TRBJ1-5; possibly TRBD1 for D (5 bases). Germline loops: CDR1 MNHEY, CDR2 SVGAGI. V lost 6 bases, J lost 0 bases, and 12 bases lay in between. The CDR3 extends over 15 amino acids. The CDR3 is CASRPGAYSNQPQHF. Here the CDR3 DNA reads TGTGCCAGCAGGCCCGGGGCGTATAGCAATCAGCCCCAGCATTTT.

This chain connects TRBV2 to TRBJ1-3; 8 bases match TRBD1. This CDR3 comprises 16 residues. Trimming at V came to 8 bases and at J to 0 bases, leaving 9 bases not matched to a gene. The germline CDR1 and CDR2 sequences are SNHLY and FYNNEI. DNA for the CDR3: TGTGCCAGCTTTATTTGGACAGGGTACTCTGGAAACACCATATATTTT. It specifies CASFIWTGYSGNTIYF.

The CDR3 nucleotides read TGTGCCAGCAGCGCCGACAGGTCGCCGGGCTACACCTTC. This codes for CASSADRSPGYTF. The gene calls are TRBV2 and TRBJ1-2, with a weak D call TRBD1 (6 bases). Between the trimmed V and J ends, which lost 6 bases and 8 bases, there was a span of 16 bases. The germline gives CDR1 SNHLY, CDR2 FYNNEI. This CDR3 spans 13 amino acids.

DNA of the CDR3: TGTGCCAGCCCCGGGGGAGGGACACGGTGTTCACCCCTCCACTTT. Encoded protein: CASPGGGTRCSPLHF. The V call is TRBV6-5, the J call TRBJ1-6, with D maybe TRBD1 (6 bases). Trimming stripped 8 bases from V and 9 bases from J, with 20 bases between. The CDR3 totals 15 residues. CDR1 and CDR2 from the germline V gene are MNHEY and SVGAGI.